This T cell receptor (beta chain) is from a study of CD8 T cells in ankylosing spondylitis. Whole-study results and caveats: The authors found the disease-linked clones to be CD8+ and relatively rare in peripheral blood. A TCR beta motif of under 10 highly homologous variants seemed to mark ankylosing spondylitis blood.

The sample holds many counts of this clonotype. Its antigen is unknown. CDR3 size: 14 residues. Unmatched junction bases numbered 4, after V lost 5 bases and J lost 4 bases. Looked up from germline, CDR1 is ENHRY and CDR2 is SYGVKD. One entry per CDR3 protein, called by TCRdb with MiXCR from the 5' RACE reads. Of 300,000 to 400,000 distinct CDR3 sequences detected, about 9.9% appear once; the ten largest clones hold roughly 9.1%. The chain is built from TRBV10-3 and TRBJ2-5, with 10 bases fitting TRBD2. The sample was blood, either unsorted or a sorted T cell fraction (not recorded which). The receptor's source is a female donor with ankylosing spondylitis or in good health (not recorded which). The CDR3 loop is CAISSGGVIETQYF. CDR3 sequence (DNA): TGTGCCATCAGTAGCGGGGGGGTTATAGAGACCCAGTACTTC.